This is a list of T cell receptor beta chains from one sample in a study of immune cell composition in non-small cell lung cancer. Method: immunoSEQ multiplex PCR; TCRdb's copy keeps in-frame clones and lacks some. The sample shows 2,100 or so clones, roughly 77% of them seen only once. Sample: lung tumor tissue. These receptors were taken from a human donor with non-small cell lung cancer. The CDR3 runs from the conserved cysteine through the conserved F or W. D genes are given only for firm matches. Size is omitted from some rows. Given values are once, few, many or a class for expanded clones.

j_gene	v_gene	abundance	d_gene	CDR3aa	CDR3nt
TRBJ1-3	TRBV4-3	.	TRBD1	CASSQEGQGGNTIYF	TGCGCCAGCAGCCAAGAGGGACAGGGGGGAAACACCATATATTTT
TRBJ1-5	TRBV15	.	.	CATSRDFGLGGTAQPQHF	TGTGCCACCAGCAGAGATTTCGGATTGGGGGGGACTGCTCAGCCCCAGCATTTT
TRBJ2-5	TRBV20-1	.	.	CSASRQETQYF	TGCAGTGCTAGTCGCCAAGAGACCCAGTACTTC
TRBJ1-1	TRBV7-9	.	.	CASSTVNQGLEAFF	TGTGCCAGCAGCACCGTAAATCAGGGACTTGAAGCTTTCTTT
TRBJ1-1	TRBV7-9	.	TRBD1	CASSHPTGRYTEAFF	TGTGCCAGCAGCCATCCGACAGGGCGGTACACTGAAGCTTTCTTT
TRBJ2-1	TRBV7-5	.	.	CVRSLVAVMMSSYNEQFF	TGTGTCAGAAGCTTAGTAGCGGTTATGATGAGCTCCTACAATGAGCAGTTCTTC
TRBJ2-6	TRBV5-4	.	.	CASSSTGIPGANVLTF	TGTGCCAGCAGCTCCACAGGGATCCCTGGGGCCAACGTCCTGACTTTC
TRBJ2-3	TRBV9	.	.	CASSVVPGRNTQYF	TGTGCCAGCAGCGTAGTTCCAGGGCGAAATACGCAGTATTTT
TRBJ2-3	TRBV19	.	.	CASSIWASTDTQYF	TGTGCCAGTAGTATTTGGGCTAGCACAGATACGCAGTATTTT
TRBJ1-2	TRBV11-3	few	.	CASRLGGQGDYGYTF	TGTGCCAGCAGATTGGGCGGCCAGGGTGACTATGGCTACACCTTC
TRBJ1-1	TRBV5-4	.	TRBD1	CASSTSGGRSDTEAFF	TGTGCCAGCAGCACATCAGGGGGCAGGTCCGACACTGAAGCTTTCTTT
TRBJ2-7	TRBV15	.	TRBD2	CATSRGGRNEQYF	TGTGCCACCAGCCGCGGGGGGCGGAACGAGCAGTACTTC
TRBJ2-3	TRBV18	.	TRBD1	CASSPGQLHTDTQYF	TGTGCCAGCTCACCGGGACAGCTCCACACAGATACGCAGTATTTT
TRBJ1-1	TRBV5-6	.	.	CASSLVGGAEAFF	TGTGCCAGCAGCTTGGTAGGCGGGGCTGAAGCTTTCTTT
TRBJ1-2	TRBV4-3	large	.	CASSQGQGGYTF	TGCGCCAGCAGCCAAGGCCAGGGGGGCTACACCTTC
TRBJ1-5	TRBV5-4	.	.	CASNYTGSGGNQPQHF	TGTGCCAGCAACTATACAGGGAGTGGAGGCAATCAGCCCCAGCATTTT
TRBJ2-1	TRBV6-5	.	TRBD2	CASTSGRPNEQFF	TGTGCCAGCACCAGCGGGAGGCCCAATGAGCAGTTCTTC
TRBJ1-5	TRBV27	.	TRBD1	CASRGTGSDYSNQPQHF	TGTGCCAGCAGGGGGACAGGGTCCGATTATAGCAATCAGCCCCAGCATTTT
TRBJ2-7	TRBV9	.	.	CASSGGSGYEQYF	TGTGCCAGCAGCGGCGGTAGCGGCTACGAGCAGTACTTC
TRBJ1-3	TRBV15	.	.	CATTRGGDGNTIYF	TGTGCCACCACCCGCGGAGGGGACGGAAACACCATATATTTT
TRBJ2-3	TRBV4-3	.	TRBD2	CASSANGGATDTQYF	TGCGCCAGCAGCGCGAACGGGGGGGCCACAGATACGCAGTATTTT